Listed below are T cell receptor beta chains from one sample, sequenced in a study of cytomegalovirus exposure and HLA in healthy donors. The table came from immunoSEQ multiplex PCR; TCRdb's copy has only in-frame clones and leaves some out. The table includes roughly 100,000 clones, 65% to 85% detected once. The sample comprised PBMCs. Source of these receptors: a man aged 35 to 55 in good health and CMV-seropositive. Each CDR3 is given with its conserved first and last residue. D genes are given only for firm matches. A clone size is listed for some rows: how often the clone was seen (once, few, many), or a class if it is expanded.

clone size,J gene,V gene,D gene,CDR3 protein,CDR3 DNA
-,TRBJ2-1,TRBV28,TRBD2,CASRGGLADYNEQFF,TGTGCCAGCAGGGGGGGACTAGCGGACTACAATGAGCAGTTCTTC
-,TRBJ1-2,TRBV19,TRBD1,CASRSGQGVYGYTF,TGTGCCAGTAGGTCGGGACAGGGAGTCTATGGCTACACCTTC
-,TRBJ1-1,TRBV5-1,-,CASSLSGMNTEAFF,TGCGCCAGCAGCTTGTCAGGGATGAACACTGAAGCTTTCTTT
few,TRBJ1-6,TRBV10-2,TRBD1,CASNRQGLDNSPLHF,TGCGCCAGCAATCGACAGGGTCTCGATAATTCACCCCTCCACTTT
-,TRBJ2-5,TRBV7-2,TRBD1,CASSPGTAKETQYF,TGTGCCAGCAGCCCCGGGACAGCCAAAGAGACCCAGTACTTC
-,TRBJ2-2,TRBV16,-,CASSQGQYTGELFF,TGTGCCAGCAGCCAAGGGCAGTACACCGGGGAGCTGTTTTTT
-,TRBJ1-1,TRBV28,-,CASSIRGTEAFF,TGTGCCAGCAGTATCCGAGGCACTGAAGCTTTCTTT
-,TRBJ2-2,TRBV6-6,-,CASSGRGETGELFF,TGTGCCAGCAGCGGCAGGGGAGAGACCGGGGAGCTGTTTTTT
few,TRBJ2-1,TRBV5-4,TRBD1,CASSRSTGGDYNEQFF,TGTGCCAGCAGCCGATCGACAGGGGGCGATTACAATGAGCAGTTCTTC
-,TRBJ1-5,TRBV25-1,TRBD1,CASSPGQGFGQPQHF,TGTGCCAGCAGTCCGGGACAGGGGTTCGGACAGCCCCAGCATTTT
-,TRBJ1-1,TRBV10-3,TRBD1,CAISSDRGRLNTEAFF,TGTGCCATCAGCTCTGACAGGGGGCGCCTGAACACTGAAGCTTTCTTT
-,TRBJ1-1,TRBV5-4,-,CASSPRENTEAFF,TGTGCCAGCAGCCCCAGGGAGAACACTGAAGCTTTCTTT
-,TRBJ1-1,TRBV5-1,-,CASSDHRAGLMNTEAFF,TGCGCCAGCAGCGACCACAGGGCTGGTCTCATGAACACTGAAGCTTTCTTT
-,TRBJ1-6,TRBV28,-,CATSPGVNSPLHF,TGTGCCACTTCACCAGGGGTCAATTCACCCCTCCACTTT
few,TRBJ2-5,TRBV5-6,TRBD1,CASSSGQGQETQYF,TGTGCCAGCAGCTCGGGACAGGGGCAAGAGACCCAGTACTTC
-,TRBJ2-3,TRBV15,-,CATSRDRDTQYF,TGTGCCACCAGCAGAGATCGAGATACGCAGTATTTT
-,TRBJ1-1,TRBV7-9,-,CASSLAYLQGEAFF,TGTGCCAGCAGCTTAGCGTATCTCCAGGGTGAAGCTTTCTTT
-,TRBJ2-7,TRBV28,-,CASSLSTGYEQYF,TGTGCCAGCAGTTTGAGCACAGGGTACGAGCAGTACTTC
-,TRBJ1-6,TRBV11-2,-,CASSLGQNNSPLHF,TGTGCCAGCAGCTTAGGGCAGAATAATTCACCCCTCCACTTT
-,TRBJ2-1,TRBV10-3,-,CAISERRESHEQFF,TGTGCCATCAGTGAGCGGAGGGAATCGCATGAGCAGTTCTTC
-,TRBJ1-1,TRBV10-1,-,CASSESQGMGTEAFF,TGCGCCAGCAGTGAGTCCCAGGGAATGGGCACTGAAGCTTTCTTT
once,TRBJ1-6,TRBV6-1,-,CASREAPQEDNSPLHF,TGTGCCAGCAGGGAAGCACCTCAAGAGGATAATTCACCCCTCCACTTT
-,TRBJ2-2,TRBV10-3,-,CAISESAGSGTGELFF,TGTGCCATCAGTGAGTCGGCAGGGTCAGGCACCGGGGAGCTGTTTTTT